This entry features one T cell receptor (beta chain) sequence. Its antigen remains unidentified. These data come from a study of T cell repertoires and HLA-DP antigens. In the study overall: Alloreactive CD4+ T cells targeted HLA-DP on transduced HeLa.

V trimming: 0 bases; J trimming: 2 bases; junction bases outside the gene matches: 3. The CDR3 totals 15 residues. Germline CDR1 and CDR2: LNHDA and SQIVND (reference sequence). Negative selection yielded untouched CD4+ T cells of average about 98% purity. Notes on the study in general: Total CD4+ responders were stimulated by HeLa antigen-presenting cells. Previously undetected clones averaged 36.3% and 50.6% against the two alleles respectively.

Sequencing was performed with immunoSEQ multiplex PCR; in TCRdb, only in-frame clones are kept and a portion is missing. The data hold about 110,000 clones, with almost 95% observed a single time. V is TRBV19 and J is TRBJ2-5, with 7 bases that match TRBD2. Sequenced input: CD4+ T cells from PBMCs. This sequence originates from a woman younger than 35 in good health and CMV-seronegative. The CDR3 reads CASSIDSGLQETQYF. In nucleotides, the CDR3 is TGTGCCAGTAGTATAGATAGCGGGTTACAAGAGACCCAGTACTTC.